This passage covers 19 T cell receptor beta chains from one sample sequenced in a study of vaccination and CD4 T cells after COVID-19. For these TCRs, the target antigens are not known. As to treatment: approximately nine-day PBMC culture with coronavirus spike peptide pools or control peptides (ViraFEST assay). Sequenced with the Oncomine TCR Beta short-read assay was DNA taken from cultured CD4+ T cells. TCRdb reanalysed the PCR reads using MiXCR and keeps one entry per CDR3 protein. The sample has about 12,000 distinct CDR3 sequences, roughly 29% seen once; the top ten hold less than 15%. The sample was CD4+ T cells from blood, cultured in vitro, taken after SARS-CoV-2 vaccination. The receptor set was obtained from a human donor who had recovered from COVID-19.

The rearrangement joins TRBV28 to TRBJ2-4, with a possible D match to TRBD1 (6 bases). The CDR3 is 16 residues long. Germline V gene data show CDR1 as MDHEN and CDR2 as SYDVKM. V gave up 4 bases and J gave up 0 bases, with 13 bases separating them. DNA for the CDR3: TGTGCCAGCAGTTCACCCCAAGGGGGAGCCAAAAACATTCAGTACTTC. Its protein is CASSSPQGGAKNIQYF.

This clonotype has only a few counts. The J gene is TRBJ2-7, the V gene TRBV7-6, with TRBD1 identical over 7 bases. CDR1 is SGHVS, CDR2 FNYEAQ, per germline. This CDR3 has 15 amino acids. V was clipped by 5 bases and J by 7 bases; unmatched bases: 14. The CDR3 region is CASSLGLTGVGEQYF. The CDR3 nucleotides are TGTGCCAGCAGCCTCGGTCTTACAGGGGTTGGAGAGCAGTACTTC.

This clonotype turned up a few times. DNA of the CDR3: TGTGCCAGCAGCCTCACCCGGTCCTCTGGGGCCAACGTCCTGACTTTC. Its protein is CASSLTRSSGANVLTF. V is TRBV7-9 and J is TRBJ2-6, with D hard to call. This CDR3 is built from 16 residues. CDR1 SEHNR and CDR2 FQNEAQ come from the germline V gene (reference sequence). V was trimmed by 5 bases and J by 0 bases, leaving 11 bases between them.

This clonotype was counted a few times. This chain uses TRBV7-2 with TRBJ1-2, with D unclear. CDR1 is SGHTA and CDR2 is FQGNSA in the germline V gene. Trimming stripped 0 bases from V and 4 bases from J, with 9 bases between. This CDR3 spans 14 amino acids. The CDR3 nucleotides read TGTGCCAGCAGCTTAGCGCTCGGCCCCTATGGCTACACCTTC. This encodes CASSLALGPYGYTF.

This rearrangement joins TRBV20-1 to TRBJ1-3, with D unresolved. Germline values: CDR1 DFQATT, CDR2 SNEGSKA (reference sequence). Trimming removed 6 bases at V and 0 bases at J, with 9 bases between. The CDR3 loop spans 13 amino acids. This CDR3 reads CSATGSSGNTIYF. The CDR3 DNA is TGCAGTGCCACGGGAAGCTCTGGAAACACCATATATTTT.

V gene TRBV29-1 combines with J gene TRBJ2-1; 8 nucleotides match TRBD2. Germline V gene sequence: CDR1 SQVTM, CDR2 ANQGSEA. This CDR3 region has 13 residues. V dropped 4 bases and J dropped 15; count of bases not matched to a gene: 14. CDR3 nucleotide sequence: TGCAGCGTTGCCCAACTAGCGGCCCCTTCGGGGTTCTTC. Translated: CSVAQLAAPSGFF.

This clonotype was picked up a small number of times. The gene calls are TRBV12-3 or TRBV12-4 and TRBJ2-1; perhaps TRBD1 as D (5 bases). V gave up 7 bases and J gave up 9 bases, with 19 bases separating them. The CDR3 sequence is 14 residues long. The CDR3 sequence: CASIPGFSQGEQFF. The CDR3 DNA reads TGTGCCAGCATCCCAGGGTTTTCACAAGGTGAGCAGTTCTTC.

This clonotype was seen only a few times. The genes are TRBV7-2 and TRBJ1-5; no clear D gene. V lost 3 bases and J 5 bases, leaving 11 bases between the germline ends. Germline CDR1 reads SGHTA; CDR2 reads FQGNSA. The CDR3 spans 14 residues. CDR3: CASSFTFGDQPQHF. The CDR3 coding sequence is TGTGCCAGCAGCTTTACCTTTGGGGATCAGCCCCAGCATTTT.

This clonotype has just a few counts. The chain links TRBV19 to TRBJ1-2; no firm D call. Trimming pared 6 bases from V and 6 bases from J, leaving 14 bases between. Germline assignment: CDR1 LNHDA and CDR2 SQIVND (reference sequence). This CDR3 comprises 13 residues. The CDR3 nucleotides are TGTGCCAGTAGGCCCGCGGGAACGCATGGCTACACCTTC. As protein: CASRPAGTHGYTF.

The table lists this clonotype with a few counts. This chain uses TRBV7-2 with TRBJ2-7; 13 bases fit TRBD2. The germline gives CDR1 SGHTA, CDR2 FQGNSA. The CDR3 has 19 residues. After removal of 2 bases from V and 2 bases from J, the junction contained 12 bases not matched to a gene. Here the CDR3 reads CASSLLLSYGTSGTYEQYF. The CDR3 region has the DNA TGTGCCAGCAGCTTATTACTCTCCTACGGGACTAGCGGGACCTACGAGCAGTACTTC.

J is TRBJ2-1 and V is TRBV7-2; 9 bases agree with TRBD1. V shed 5 bases, J shed 8 bases, and the junction held 10 bases outside the gene matches. CDR1 SGHTA and CDR2 FQGNSA come from the germline V gene. This CDR3 has 15 amino acids. In nucleotides, the CDR3 is TGTGCCAGCAGCGACGCCGGGACAGGGTTCGATGAGCAGTTCTTC. It codes for CASSDAGTGFDEQFF.

The V and J genes are TRBV20-1 and TRBJ2-7; no definite D call. CDR1 is DFQATT and CDR2 is SNEGSKA in the germline V gene (reference sequence). The CDR3 has 13 residues. V lost 0 bases and J 3 bases, leaving 9 bases between the germline ends. DNA of the CDR3: TGCAGTGCTAGAGAGCAAAGCGACTACGAGCAGTACTTC. Protein sequence: CSAREQSDYEQYF.

The rearrangement links TRBV27 to TRBJ2-7; 7 bases map to TRBD1. The CDR3 sequence is 14 residues long. CDR1 is MNHEY, CDR2 SMNVEV, per germline (reference sequence). The V and J ends lost 6 bases and 3 bases, in that order; junction bases with no gene match: 8. Written as DNA, the CDR3 is TGTGCCAGCAGCTTCCGGGACAGAGGCTACGAGCAGTACTTC. As protein: CASSFRDRGYEQYF.

By proportion, this clonotype is medium-sized (0.01 to 0.1%). The CDR3 protein is CASSLETGTGRSPLHF. The DNA of the CDR3 is TGCGCCAGCAGCTTGGAAACCGGGACAGGGCGTTCACCCCTCCACTTT. This chain uses TRBV5-1 with TRBJ1-6; 9 bases fit TRBD1. The V gene end was trimmed by 0 bases and the J gene end by 9 bases; junction bases not matched to a gene: 7. The CDR3 contains 16 residues. Germline V lookup: CDR1 SGHRS, CDR2 YFSETQ.

The gene calls are TRBV2 and TRBJ2-7; TRBD2 might be the D (6 bases). CDR1 is SNHLY, CDR2 FYNNEI, per germline. The CDR3 contains 13 residues. Trimming shortened V by 4 bases and J by 2 bases, and 9 bases separated the two germline ends. The CDR3 DNA reads as TGTGCCAGCAGTGGCGGGACCACCTACGAGCAGTACTTC. It encodes CASSGGTTYEQYF.

V gene TRBV19 combines with J gene TRBJ2-4, with 7 positions matching TRBD1. Germline V gene sequence: CDR1 LNHDA, CDR2 SQIVND (reference sequence). The CDR3 is made up of 14 amino acids. Trimming at V came to 3 bases and at J to 7 bases, leaving 6 bases not matched to a gene. The DNA of the CDR3 is TGTGCCAGTAGTATTAACAGACAGGGTAACATTCAGTACTTC. Translating gives CASSINRQGNIQYF.

This clonotype was counted only a few times. The chain employs TRBV24-1 and TRBJ2-6; D unclear. CDR1 is KGHDR and CDR2 is SFDVKD in the germline V gene. This CDR3 is built from 14 residues. V lost 7 bases, J lost 0 bases, and 6 bases lay in between. The CDR3 DNA reads as TGTGCCACCAGCCCCGTCTCTGGGGCCAACGTCCTGACTTTC. Residues: CATSPVSGANVLTF.

The chain combines TRBV5-1 with TRBJ2-7; 14 bases match TRBD2. Germline V gives CDR1 SGHRS, CDR2 YFSETQ. V shed 4 bases and J 6 bases; nucleotides not matched to a gene: 9. The CDR3 has 16 amino acids. In DNA, the CDR3 is TGCGCCAGCAGCCATGGACTAGCGGGAGGAGGGGGCGAGCAGTACTTC. Amino acid sequence: CASSHGLAGGGGEQYF.

This clonotype has a handful of counts. This chain joins TRBV7-2 and TRBJ1-2, with D uncertain. Germline V gene data show CDR1 as SGHTA and CDR2 as FQGNSA. The CDR3 is made up of 12 amino acids. V lost 4 bases to trimming and J lost 4 bases, with 7 bases between them. CDR3 coding DNA: TGTGCCAGCAGCTCCCAACCCTATGGCTACACCTTC. It is translated as CASSSQPYGYTF.